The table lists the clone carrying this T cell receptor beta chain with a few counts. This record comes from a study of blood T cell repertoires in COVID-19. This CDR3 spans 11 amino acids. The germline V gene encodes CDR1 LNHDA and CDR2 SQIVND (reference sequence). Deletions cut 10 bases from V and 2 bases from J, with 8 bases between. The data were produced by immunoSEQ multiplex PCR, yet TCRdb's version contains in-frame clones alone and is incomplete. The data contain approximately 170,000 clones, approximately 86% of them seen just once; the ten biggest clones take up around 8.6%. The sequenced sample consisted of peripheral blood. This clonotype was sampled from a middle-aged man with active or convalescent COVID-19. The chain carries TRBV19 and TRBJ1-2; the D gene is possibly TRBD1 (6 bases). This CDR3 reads CATTGNYGYTF. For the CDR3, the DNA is TGTGCCACCACAGGGAACTATGGCTACACCTTC.